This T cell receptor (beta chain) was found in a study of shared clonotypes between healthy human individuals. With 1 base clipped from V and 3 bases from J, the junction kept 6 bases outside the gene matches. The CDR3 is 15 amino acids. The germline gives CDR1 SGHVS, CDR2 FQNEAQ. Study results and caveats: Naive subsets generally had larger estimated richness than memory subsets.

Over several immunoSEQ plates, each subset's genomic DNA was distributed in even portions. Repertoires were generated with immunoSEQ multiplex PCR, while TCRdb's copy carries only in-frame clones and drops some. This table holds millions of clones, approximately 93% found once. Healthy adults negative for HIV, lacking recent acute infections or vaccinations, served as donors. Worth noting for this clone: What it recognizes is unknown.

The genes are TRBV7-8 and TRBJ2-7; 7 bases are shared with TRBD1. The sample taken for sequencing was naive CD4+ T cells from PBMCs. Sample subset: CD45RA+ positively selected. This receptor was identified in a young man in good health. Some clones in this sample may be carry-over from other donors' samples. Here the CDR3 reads CASSLGHSGGYEQYF. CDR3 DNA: TGTGCCAGCAGCTTAGGCCATTCAGGGGGCTACGAGCAGTACTTC.